These 23 T cell receptor beta chains originate from one sample sequenced in a study of tumor-infiltrating lymphocytes in primary liver carcinoma (dated by TCRdb to about 2017). Blood RNA was extracted from unsorted whole blood with TRIzol reagent; germline DNA came from the DNeasy Blood & Tissue kit. Instrument used: Illumina HiSeq 2500. TCRbeta-specific cDNA was reverse-transcribed from approximately 0.5 ug total RNA using a constant-region primer and ProtoScript II reverse transcriptase. Three nested multiplex PCR rounds, following a slightly modified ARM-PCR procedure, were used to build the TCRbeta libraries. Each of the first two PCR rounds ran for around 9 cycles and used multiplex TRBV1-TRBV30 forward primers together with a Cbeta reverse primer. Using fastp at Q25 and MiXCR, TCRdb reprocessed the public reads and kept productive beta chains. For every CDR3 protein sequence, its rows merge into one entry that carries the most common genes and DNA. The sample has approximately 330,000 distinct CDR3 sequences on record, 65% of them singletons. Roughly 6.5% of the sample belongs to the ten largest clones.

Source material: peripheral blood. These receptors were taken from a man aged 40-55 years with primary liver carcinoma and hepatitis B virus infection.

The chain links TRBV5-5 to TRBJ2-7; 7 bases map to TRBD2. The germline gives CDR1 SGHKS, CDR2 YYEKEE (reference sequence). The CDR3 is made up of 15 amino acids. V was pared by 3 bases and J by 4 bases, with 10 bases of the junction left unmatched. CDR3 bases: TGTGCCAGCAGCTCAGCTGGACTAGGTTTATACGAGCAGTACTTC. This translates into CASSSAGLGLYEQYF.

This clonotype was counted only a few times. This rearrangement joins TRBV30 to TRBJ1-1; D might be TRBD1 (5 bases). Trimming stripped 0 bases from V and 5 bases from J, with 13 bases between. CDR1 GTSNPN and CDR2 SVGIG come from the germline V gene (reference sequence). The CDR3 contains 14 residues. The CDR3 spells CAWSVGQGWTEAFF. CDR3 bases: TGTGCCTGGAGTGTCGGGCAGGGTTGGACTGAAGCTTTCTTT.

As concerns this clonotype: One junction end disagrees with the germline gene, perhaps due to a read error. CDR3 sequence reads: CASSESHETYSEQFF. The CDR3 coding sequence is TGCGCCAGCAGTGAGTCACATGAGACCTACAGTGAGCAGTTCTTC. V is TRBV10-2 and J is TRBJ2-1, with D unresolved. This CDR3 comprises 15 residues. Germline lookup yields CDR1 WSHSY and CDR2 SAAADI.

About this clonotype itself: At one boundary the junction diverges from the germline segment, which might be a read error. This chain uses TRBV11-2 with TRBJ1-6; a weak D match, TRBD1 (5 bases). Germline V lookup: CDR1 SGHAT, CDR2 FQNNGV. The length of the CDR3 is 14 residues. The CDR3: CASSFPREGLPLHF. CDR3 nucleotides: TGTGCCAGTAGCTTTCCCAGGGAAGGGTTACCCCTCCACTTT.

The rearrangement joins TRBV24-1 to TRBJ2-1; 16 bases map to TRBD2. The V segment lost 3 bases and the J segment 3 bases; nucleotides outside the gene matches: 7. The CDR3 spans 19 residues. Germline-derived CDR1 and CDR2 are KGHDR and SFDVKD. In DNA form, the CDR3 reads TGTGCCACCAGTGATCGGAGGGGACTAGCGGGAGGGCTCTACAATGAGCAGTTCTTC. Translating it yields CATSDRRGLAGGLYNEQFF.

A word on this clonotype: This may arise from a read error, as a much more abundant clone is one base away. This sequence joins TRBV6-5 and TRBJ1-5; D is perhaps TRBD1 (6 bases). The J call could be wrong; TRBJ2-3 is a better fit for the DNA end. Germline V gene lookup returns CDR1 MNHEY and CDR2 SVGAGI. CDR3 length equals 14 residues. CDR3 region: CASALTGFNQPQYF. The CDR3 nucleotides are TGTGCCAGCGCCCTTACAGGGTTTAATCAGCCCCAGTATTTT.

This clonotype was observed a handful of times. V usage is TRBV10-3 and J usage is TRBJ2-3; D is uncertain. This CDR3 spans 12 amino acids. Per the germline V gene, CDR1 is ENHRY and CDR2 is SYGVKD. Trimming removed 6 bases from V and 2 bases from J, with 6 bases in between. The CDR3 DNA reads as TGTGCCATCAGGAAAAACACAGATACGCAGTATTTT. Amino acids: CAIRKNTDTQYF.

Turning to this clonotype: A much larger clone sits a single nucleotide away, making a read error possible. V usage is TRBV29-1 and J usage is TRBJ2-7; D unclear. CDR1 and CDR2 (germline): SQVTM, ANQGSEA. The CDR3 sequence is 12 residues long. V was cut by 3 bases and J by 3 bases, with 9 bases left in between. CDR3 in DNA: TGCAGCGTTGAGGAATATGGCTACGAGCAGTACTTC. Protein product: CSVEEYGYEQYF.

Many counts were recorded for this clonotype. This sequence joins TRBV11-2 and TRBJ2-7; TRBD2 matches 13 bases. The CDR3 has 18 residues. V trimming: 3 bases; J trimming: 4 bases; junction bases outside the gene matches: 12. CDR1 is SGHAT and CDR2 is FQNNGV in the germline V gene. The CDR3 is CASSFSQGTSGVGYEQYF. The CDR3 DNA sequence: TGTGCCAGCAGCTTCAGTCAGGGGACTAGCGGGGTGGGGTACGAGCAGTACTTC.

This clonotype was observed a single time. Mismatch with germline at one junction end may stem from a read error. The chain is built from TRBV6-1 and TRBJ2-7; possible D gene TRBD1, 5 bases. Germline V gene data show CDR1 as MNHNS and CDR2 as SASEGT. This CDR3 is 11 amino acids long. The CDR3 nucleotides read TGTGTCATCCGAGTTGCAGGGCAGCAGCACTTC. This codes for CVIRVAGQQHF.

As concerns this clonotype: This CDR3 fails to terminate in the conserved phenylalanine or tryptophan, so it likely reflects a read error. The V call is TRBV6-5, the J call TRBJ1-6; D is unresolved. CDR3 size: 13 residues. The germline gives CDR1 MNHEY, CDR2 SVGAGI. V lost 7 bases and J 9 bases, leaving 13 bases between the germline ends. The CDR3 here is CASNLRAVSPLHY. The CDR3 DNA reads as TGTGCCAGCAATTTACGGGCGGTTTCACCCCTCCACTAT.

About this clonotype itself: The CDR3 carries no conserved terminal phenylalanine or tryptophan, so it likely arises from a read error. The rearrangement uses TRBV10-3 and TRBJ2-1, with 8 positions matching TRBD2. CDR3 length: 13 amino acids. The germline V gene has CDR1 ENHRY and CDR2 SYGVKD. Unmatched junction bases numbered 8, after V lost 8 bases and J lost 8 bases. The CDR3 reads CAILKRELDEQFL. The CDR3, as DNA: TGTGCCATCCTCAAGCGGGAGCTCGATGAGCAGTTCTTA.

About this clonotype: This could be a read error, since a much larger clone is one nucleotide away. The chain employs TRBV6-5 and TRBJ2-7, with 11 bases that match TRBD2. Germline V gene lookup returns CDR1 MNHEY and CDR2 SVGAGI. The CDR3 has 16 amino acids. CDR3 sequence reads: CASSLGLAGVGIEQHF. DNA for the CDR3: TGTGCCAGCAGTTTAGGACTAGCGGGCGTCGGGATCGAGCAGCACTTC.

Points on this clonotype: One end of the junction is discordant with germline, which a read error may explain. CDR3 DNA sequence: TGTGCCAGCGGCGCTACACGCTCCTACGAGCATTACTTC. This translates into CASGATRSYEHYF. The chain has TRBV4-2 and TRBJ2-7; D ambiguous. Germline V lookup: CDR1 LGHNA, CDR2 YNFKEQ. This CDR3 has 13 amino acids.

This clonotype has a count of ten or more. This chain joins TRBV11-2 and TRBJ2-2, with D uncertain. V was pared by 0 bases and J by 1 base, with 9 bases between. This CDR3 has 16 amino acids. Germline V lookup: CDR1 SGHAT, CDR2 FQNNGV. The chain's CDR3 is CASSLDTFENTGELFF. For the CDR3, the DNA is TGTGCCAGCAGCTTAGACACTTTCGAGAACACCGGGGAGCTGTTTTTT.

Regarding this clonotype: The junction differs from germline at one of its ends, possibly a read error. The chain employs TRBV6-5 and TRBJ1-3; 9 bases match TRBD1. The CDR3 extends over 16 amino acids. Looked up from germline, CDR1 is MNHEY and CDR2 is SVGAGI. The CDR3 spells CASSYSTGGPGNTIHF. The CDR3, as DNA: TGTGCCAGCAGTTACTCGACAGGGGGGCCTGGAAACACCATACATTTT.

On this clonotype: A read error is possible here, since a much larger clone lies one base away. The rearrangement links TRBV6-6 to TRBJ1-1, with D tentatively TRBD1 (5 bases). The CDR3 totals 15 residues. Germline V gene lookup returns CDR1 MNHNY and CDR2 SVGAGI (reference sequence). V was clipped by 0 bases and J by 3 bases, with 11 bases between them. The CDR3 loop reads CASSYSRPQDTEAFF. The DNA of the CDR3 is TGTGCCAGCAGTTACTCGAGGCCACAGGACACTGAAGCTTTCTTT.

To note about this clonotype: This CDR3 is missing its conserved last phenylalanine or tryptophan, likely due to a read error. The rearrangement uses TRBV11-2 and TRBJ2-2; 9 nucleotides agree with TRBD2. This CDR3 contains 16 residues. Trimming at V came to 5 bases and at J to 5 bases, leaving 9 bases not matched to a gene. Per germline, CDR1 SGHAT and CDR2 FQNNGV. The CDR3 DNA reads as TGTGCCAGCAGCCCGAGAGCGGGAGGATATACCGGGGAGCTGTTTTCT. It codes for CASSPRAGGYTGELFS.

Only a few counts were recorded for this clonotype. This chain uses TRBV14 with TRBJ2-1; D unclear. V gave up 4 bases and J gave up 9 bases, with 7 bases separating them. Germline V gene data show CDR1 as SGHDN and CDR2 as FVKESK. CDR3 length: 11 amino acids. As DNA, the CDR3 is TGTGCCAGCAGCCCGGGCCGTGAGCAGTTCTTC. Amino acid sequence: CASSPGREQFF.

Concerning this clonotype: The junction does not match germline at one end; this may be a read error. The chain is built from TRBV29-1 and TRBJ1-5; D ambiguous. Germline loops: CDR1 SQVTM, CDR2 ANQGSEA. The CDR3 spans 12 residues. Here the CDR3 reads CSVGRADQPQHF. The CDR3 region has the DNA TGCAGCGTTGGTAGGGCGGATCAGCCCCAGCATTTC. Supplemented by reference TRBV29-1 and TRBJ1-5, the full variable domain reads SAVISQKPSRDICQRGTSLTIQCQVDSQVTMMFWYRQQPGQSLTLIATANQGSEATYESGFVIDKFPISRPNLTFSTLTVSNMSPEDSSIYLCSVGRADQPQHFGDGTRLSIL.

Note on this clonotype: A much larger clone differs by one base, so this may be a read error. The J gene is TRBJ2-7, the V gene TRBV6-5; 10 bases are a match to TRBD2. This CDR3 has 15 residues. In germline, CDR1 is MNHEY, CDR2 SVGAGI. This CDR3 is CAIQSWASGSYKQYF. CDR3 nucleotide sequence: TGTGCCATCCAGTCGTGGGCTAGCGGGAGCTACAAGCAGTACTTC.

The sample holds a few counts of this clonotype. This chain joins TRBV13 and TRBJ2-3; unclear D gene. V shed 1 base and J shed 0 bases, with 14 bases lying between them. Germline V gene lookup returns CDR1 PRHDT and CDR2 FYEKMQ (reference sequence). The CDR3 extends over 17 amino acids. CDR3 bases: TGTGCCAGCAGCTTAGCGGTAGGCAGAACTAGCACAGATACGCAGTATTTT. Protein sequence: CASSLAVGRTSTDTQYF.

In its sample, this clonotype was seen many times. The chain links TRBV10-3 to TRBJ2-7, with D hard to call. Germline loops: CDR1 ENHRY, CDR2 SYGVKD. The CDR3 is 13 amino acids. V lost 7 bases and J lost 0, with 10 bases in between. The CDR3 nucleotides read TGTGCCATCACAGCTGAGAGCTCCTACGAGCAGTACTTC. Translation gives CAITAESSYEQYF.